A selection of T cell receptor beta chains follows, all from one sample in a study of OX40 agonist ivuxolimab in advanced cancers. Assay used: immunoSEQ multiplex PCR; TCRdb lists only in-frame clones, some missing. The table shows tens of thousands of clones, with 89% occurring only once. Sequenced material: CD4+ or CD8+ T cells sorted from blood, taken in a trial of the OX40 agonist ivuxolimab. These receptors originate from an adult with an advanced solid tumor such as melanoma, head and neck, liver or kidney cancer. Each CDR3 is given with its conserved first and last residue. A D gene is named only where the DNA matches it firmly. Size values are once, few and many counts, or a class for expanded clones, and some rows have none.

j_call | cdr3_length | clone_size | v_call | d_call | cdr3_nt | cdr3_aa
TRBJ2-3 | 14 | . | TRBV28 | . | TGTGCCAGCAGTCCCACACGGACAGCCCCCCCGCAGTATTTT | CASSPTRTAPPQYF
TRBJ1-1 | 15 | . | TRBV9 | . | TGTGCCAGCAGCCCACGGGGGAACATGAACACTGAAGCTTTCTTT | CASSPRGNMNTEAFF
TRBJ2-6 | 17 | . | TRBV4-3 | . | TGCGCCAGCAGCCAAGAGAACAGCGGTACTGGGGCCAACGTCCTGACTTTC | CASSQENSGTGANVLTF
TRBJ2-7 | 12 | . | TRBV2 | . | TGTGCCAGCATGGAGCCGGGTCTCGAGCAGTACTTC | CASMEPGLEQYF
TRBJ2-3 | 18 | . | TRBV19 | . | TGTGCCAGTAGTATTTCGCTGGACGGAATGGGGCGAGTAGATACGCAGTATTTT | CASSISLDGMGRVDTQYF
TRBJ2-6 | 16 | . | TRBV5-6 | . | TGTGCCAGTGAACCATTGGGGGTCTCTGGGGCCAACGTCCTGACTTTC | CASEPLGVSGANVLTF
TRBJ2-7 | 15 | . | TRBV19 | TRBD2 | TGTGCCAGTATGGGCTCAGCGGGAGGGCCCTACGAGCAGTACTTC | CASMGSAGGPYEQYF
TRBJ2-3 | 16 | . | TRBV2 | . | TGTGCCAGCAGTGAAGGTTTAGGGGCGGGCACAGATACGCAGTATTTT | CASSEGLGAGTDTQYF
TRBJ2-5 | 14 | . | TRBV7-6 | . | TGTGCCAGCAGCTTAGACTTTCTCCAAGAGACCCAGTACTTC | CASSLDFLQETQYF
TRBJ2-2 | 12 | . | TRBV27 | . | TGTGCCAGCAGCGACCTTTGGGGGGAGCTGTTTTTT | CASSDLWGELFF
TRBJ2-7 | 15 | . | TRBV28 | TRBD1 | TGTGCCAGCAGTTTGAGGACAGGGGGCGAAGACGAGCAGTACTTC | CASSLRTGGEDEQYF
TRBJ2-3 | 14 | . | TRBV5-1 | TRBD1 | TGCGCCAGCAGTTGGGACAGTCACACAGATACGCAGTATTTT | CASSWDSHTDTQYF
TRBJ2-1 | 13 | . | TRBV2 | . | TGTGCCATAGCGGCTAGCTCCTACAATGAGCAGTTCTTC | CAIAASSYNEQFF
TRBJ2-3 | 14 | . | TRBV30 | . | TGTGCCTGGAGTGTACTGGGGAGTAGAGATACGCAGTATTTT | CAWSVLGSRDTQYF
TRBJ2-1 | 18 | . | TRBV5-3 | . | TGTGCCAGAAGCTTGGGAGGCCTGGAGGTGTACTCGAACAATGAGCAGTTCTTC | CARSLGGLEVYSNNEQFF
TRBJ1-1 | 17 | . | TRBV5-8 | . | TGTGCCAGCAGATCAGGGGTTGTGGATCCAATGAACACTGAAGCTTTCTTT | CASRSGVVDPMNTEAFF
TRBJ1-1 | 14 | . | TRBV10-1 | . | TGCGCCAGCAGTGACGCGGGGCTGAACACTGAAGCTTTCTTT | CASSDAGLNTEAFF
TRBJ2-1 | 16 | . | TRBV7-3 | TRBD2 | TGTGCCAGCAGCGATCCCACTAGCGGGAGGGCCAATGAGCAGTTCTTC | CASSDPTSGRANEQFF
TRBJ2-2 | 17 | . | TRBV9 | TRBD2 | TGTGCCAGCAGCGTAACTGGACTAGCGGGGAACACCGGGGAGCTGTTTTTT | CASSVTGLAGNTGELFF
TRBJ1-1 | 12 | few | TRBV30 | . | TGTGCCTGGAGCGGTTCCGGAACTGAAGCTTTCTTT | CAWSGSGTEAFF
TRBJ2-4 | 17 | . | TRBV15 | . | TGTGCCACCAGCAGATACCCAGACGCGGTCCTAAAAAACATTCAGTACTTC | CATSRYPDAVLKNIQYF
TRBJ1-1 | 13 | . | TRBV6-5 | . | TGTGCCAGCACCCCCCGGGGGGGTAGGCGGGCTTTCTTT | CASTPRGGRRAFF
TRBJ1-2 | 13 | . | TRBV28 | . | TGTGCCAGCAGTTTACAGGGCAACTATGGCTACACCTTC | CASSLQGNYGYTF
TRBJ2-5 | 15 | . | TRBV4-2 | TRBD2 | TGTGCCAGCAGCCAAGAAAAGCGGGAGGAAGAGACCCAGTACTTC | CASSQEKREEETQYF
TRBJ1-1 | 13 | . | TRBV18 | . | TGTGCCAGCTCACCTAGTGGAGGGGATGAAGCTTTCTTT | CASSPSGGDEAFF
TRBJ2-2 | 15 | . | TRBV5-1 | . | TGCGCCAGCAGCCCCCTCGCGTGGGACACCGGGGAGCTGTTTTTT | CASSPLAWDTGELFF
TRBJ2-3 | 14 | once | TRBV7-9 | TRBD2 | TGTGCCAGCAGCCCCACTAGCGGGATGGATACGCAGTATTTT | CASSPTSGMDTQYF
TRBJ1-2 | 13 | . | TRBV6-5 | . | TGTGCCAGCAGTTACTTGGGTTACTATGGCTACACCTTC | CASSYLGYYGYTF
TRBJ2-6 | 15 | . | TRBV7-3 | . | TGTGCCAGCAGTTCCGGGGTCTCTGGGGCCAACGTCCTGACTTTC | CASSSGVSGANVLTF
TRBJ2-1 | 15 | few | TRBV28 | . | TGTGCCAGCAGTTGGGGTGATTTTAAGGACAATGAGCAGTTCTTC | CASSWGDFKDNEQFF
TRBJ2-7 | 14 | . | TRBV28 | . | TGTGCCAGCAGTTCAGGAGGGGGCGGGTACGAGCAGTACTTC | CASSSGGGGYEQYF
TRBJ2-7 | 15 | . | TRBV5-6 | . | TGTGCCAGCAGACCCCCCGGCGGTAGCTCCTACGAGCAGTACTTC | CASRPPGGSSYEQYF